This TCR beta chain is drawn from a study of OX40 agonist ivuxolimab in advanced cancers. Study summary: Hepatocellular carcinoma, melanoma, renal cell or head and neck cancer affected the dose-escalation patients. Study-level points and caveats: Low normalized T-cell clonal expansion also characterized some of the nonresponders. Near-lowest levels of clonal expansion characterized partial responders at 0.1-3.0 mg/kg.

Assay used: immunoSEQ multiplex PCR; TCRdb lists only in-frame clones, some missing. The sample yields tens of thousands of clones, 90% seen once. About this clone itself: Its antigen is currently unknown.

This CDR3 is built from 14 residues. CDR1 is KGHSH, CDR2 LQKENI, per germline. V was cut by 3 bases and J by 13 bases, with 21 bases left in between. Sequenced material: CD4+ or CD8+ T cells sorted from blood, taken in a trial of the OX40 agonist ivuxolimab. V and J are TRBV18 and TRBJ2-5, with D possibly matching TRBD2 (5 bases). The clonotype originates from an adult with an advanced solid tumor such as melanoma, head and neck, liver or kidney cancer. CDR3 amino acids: CASSPTDVASPLYF. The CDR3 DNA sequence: TGTGCCAGCTCACCGACGGACGTGGCTAGCCCTCTGTACTTC. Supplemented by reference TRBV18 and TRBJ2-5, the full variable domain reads NAGVMQNPRHLVRRRGQEARLRCSPMKGHSHVYWYRQLPEEGLKFMVYLQKENIIDESGMPKERFSAEFPKEGPSILRIQQVVRGDSAAYFCASSPTDVASPLYFGPGTRLLVL.